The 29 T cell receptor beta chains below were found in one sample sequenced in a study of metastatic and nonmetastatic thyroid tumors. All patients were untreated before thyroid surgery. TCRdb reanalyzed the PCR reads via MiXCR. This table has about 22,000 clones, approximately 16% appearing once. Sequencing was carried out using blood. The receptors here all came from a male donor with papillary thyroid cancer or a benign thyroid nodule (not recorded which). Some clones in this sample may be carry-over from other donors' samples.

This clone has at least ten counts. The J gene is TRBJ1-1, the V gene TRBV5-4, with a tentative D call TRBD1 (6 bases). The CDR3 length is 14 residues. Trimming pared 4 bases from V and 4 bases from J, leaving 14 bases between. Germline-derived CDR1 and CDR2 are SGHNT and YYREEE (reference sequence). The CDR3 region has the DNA TGTGCCAGCAGCAGAACCACAGGGCCCACTGAAGCTTTCTTT. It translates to CASSRTTGPTEAFF.

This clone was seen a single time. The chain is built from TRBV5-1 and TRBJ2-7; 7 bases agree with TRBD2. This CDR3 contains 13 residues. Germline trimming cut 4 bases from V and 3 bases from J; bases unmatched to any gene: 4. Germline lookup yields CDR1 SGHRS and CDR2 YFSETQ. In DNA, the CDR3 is TGCGCCAGCAGCCCTAGCGGCTACTACGAGCAGTACTTC. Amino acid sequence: CASSPSGYYEQYF.

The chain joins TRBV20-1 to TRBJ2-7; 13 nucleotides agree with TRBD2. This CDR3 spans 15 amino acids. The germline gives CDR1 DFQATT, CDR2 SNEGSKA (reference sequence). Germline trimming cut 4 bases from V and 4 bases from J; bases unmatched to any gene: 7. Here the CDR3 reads CSATGTSGVRYEQYF. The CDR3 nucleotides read TGCAGTGCTACCGGGACTAGCGGGGTTAGGTACGAGCAGTACTTC.

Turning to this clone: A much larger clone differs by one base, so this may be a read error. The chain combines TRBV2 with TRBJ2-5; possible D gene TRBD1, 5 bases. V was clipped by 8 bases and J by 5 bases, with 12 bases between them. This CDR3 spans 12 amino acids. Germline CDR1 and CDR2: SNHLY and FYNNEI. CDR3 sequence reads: CASVRAAETQYF. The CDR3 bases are TGTGCCAGCGTCAGGGCCGCGGAGACCCAGTACTTC. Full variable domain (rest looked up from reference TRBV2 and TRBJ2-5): EPEVTQTPSHQVTQMGQEVILRCVPISNHLYFYWYRQILGQKVEFLVSFYNNEISEKSEIFDDQFSVERPDGSNFTLKIRSTKLEDSAMYFCASVRAAETQYFGPGTRLLVL.

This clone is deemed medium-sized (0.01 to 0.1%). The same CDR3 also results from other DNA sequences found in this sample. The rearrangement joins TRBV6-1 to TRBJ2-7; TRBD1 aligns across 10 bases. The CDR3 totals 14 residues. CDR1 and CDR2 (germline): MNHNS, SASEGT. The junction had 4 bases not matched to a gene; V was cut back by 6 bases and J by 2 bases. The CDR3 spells CASSRDRGAYEQYF. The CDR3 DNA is TGTGCCAGCAGCCGGGACAGGGGTGCCTACGAGCAGTACTTC.

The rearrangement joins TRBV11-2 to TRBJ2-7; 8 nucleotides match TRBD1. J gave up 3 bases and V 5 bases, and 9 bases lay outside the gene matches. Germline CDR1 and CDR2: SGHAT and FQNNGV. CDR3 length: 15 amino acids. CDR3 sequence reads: CASSARQGNDYEQYF. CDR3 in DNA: TGTGCCAGCAGCGCCAGACAGGGGAATGACTACGAGCAGTACTTC.

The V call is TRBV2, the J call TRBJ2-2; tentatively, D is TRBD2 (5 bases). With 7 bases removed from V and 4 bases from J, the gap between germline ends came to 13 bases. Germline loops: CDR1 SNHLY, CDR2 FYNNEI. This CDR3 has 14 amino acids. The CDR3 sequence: CASTGYLSTGELFF. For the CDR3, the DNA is TGTGCCAGCACGGGGTACCTTAGCACCGGGGAGCTGTTTTTT.

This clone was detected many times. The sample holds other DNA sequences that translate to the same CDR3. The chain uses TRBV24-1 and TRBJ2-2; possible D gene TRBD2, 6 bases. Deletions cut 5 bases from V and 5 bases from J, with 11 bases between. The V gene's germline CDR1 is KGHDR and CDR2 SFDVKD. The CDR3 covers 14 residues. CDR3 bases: TGTGCCACCAGTGGGGCGGGGCGGACCGGGGAGCTGTTTTTT. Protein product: CATSGAGRTGELFF.

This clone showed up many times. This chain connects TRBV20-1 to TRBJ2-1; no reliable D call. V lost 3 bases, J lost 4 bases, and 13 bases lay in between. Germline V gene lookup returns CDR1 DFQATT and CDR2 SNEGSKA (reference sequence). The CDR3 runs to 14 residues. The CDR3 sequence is CSASSPGLYNEQFF. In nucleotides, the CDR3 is TGCAGTGCTAGTAGTCCGGGCCTGTACAATGAGCAGTTCTTC.

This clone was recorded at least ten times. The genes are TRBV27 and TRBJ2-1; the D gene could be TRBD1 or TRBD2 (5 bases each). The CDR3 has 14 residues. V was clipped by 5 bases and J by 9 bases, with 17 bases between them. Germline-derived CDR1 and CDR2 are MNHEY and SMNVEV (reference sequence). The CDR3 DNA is TGTGCCAGCAGTCTAATACCCGGGACGGGTGAGCAGTTCTTC. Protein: CASSLIPGTGEQFF.

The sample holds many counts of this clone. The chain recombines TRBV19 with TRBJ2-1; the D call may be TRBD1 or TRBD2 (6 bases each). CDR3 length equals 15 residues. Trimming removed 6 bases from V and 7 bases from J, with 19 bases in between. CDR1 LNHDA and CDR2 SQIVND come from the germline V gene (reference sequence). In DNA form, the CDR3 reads TGTGCCAGTAGGGGGGGCTCGTCCATAGGGAATGAGCAGTTCTTC. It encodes CASRGGSSIGNEQFF.

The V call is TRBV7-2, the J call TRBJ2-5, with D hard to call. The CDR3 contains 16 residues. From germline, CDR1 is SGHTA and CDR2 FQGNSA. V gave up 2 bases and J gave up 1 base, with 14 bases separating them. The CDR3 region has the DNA TGTGCCAGCAGCTTACACGCCGGACGGTCCCAAGAGACCCAGTACTTC. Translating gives CASSLHAGRSQETQYF.

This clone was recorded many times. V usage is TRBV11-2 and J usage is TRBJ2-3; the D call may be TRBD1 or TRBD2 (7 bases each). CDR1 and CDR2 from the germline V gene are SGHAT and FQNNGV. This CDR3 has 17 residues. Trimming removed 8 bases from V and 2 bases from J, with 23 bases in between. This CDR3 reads CASRTIRQGGNTDTQYF. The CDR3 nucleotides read TGTGCCAGCCGGACAATAAGACAGGGAGGGAACACAGATACGCAGTATTTT.

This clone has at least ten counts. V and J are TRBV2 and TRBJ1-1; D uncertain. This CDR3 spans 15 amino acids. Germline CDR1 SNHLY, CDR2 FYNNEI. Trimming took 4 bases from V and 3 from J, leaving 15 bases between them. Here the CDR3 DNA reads TGTGCCAGCAGTGGTAAAGTCCCGCGGCACACTGAAGCTTTCTTT. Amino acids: CASSGKVPRHTEAFF.

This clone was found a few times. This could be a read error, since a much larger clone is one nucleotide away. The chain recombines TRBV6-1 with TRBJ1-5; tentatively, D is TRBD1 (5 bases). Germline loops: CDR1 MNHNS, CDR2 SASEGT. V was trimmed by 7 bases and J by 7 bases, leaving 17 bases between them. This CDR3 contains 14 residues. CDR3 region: CASNQRQGWQPQHF. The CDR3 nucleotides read TGTGCCAGCAATCAACGGCAGGGTTGGCAGCCCCAGCATTTT.

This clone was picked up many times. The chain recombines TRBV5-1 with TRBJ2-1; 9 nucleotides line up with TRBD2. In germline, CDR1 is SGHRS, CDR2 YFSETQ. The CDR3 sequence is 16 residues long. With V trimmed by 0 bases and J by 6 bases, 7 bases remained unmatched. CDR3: CASSLGPSGTSNEQFF. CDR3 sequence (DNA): TGCGCCAGCAGCTTGGGTCCTAGCGGGACGAGCAATGAGCAGTTCTTC.

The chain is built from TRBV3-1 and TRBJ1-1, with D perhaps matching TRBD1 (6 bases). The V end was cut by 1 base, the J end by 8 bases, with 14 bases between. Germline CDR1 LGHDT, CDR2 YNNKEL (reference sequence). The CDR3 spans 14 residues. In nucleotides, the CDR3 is TGTGCCAGCAGCCAAGTGGGGGCGGAAACCGAAGCTTTCTTT. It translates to CASSQVGAETEAFF.

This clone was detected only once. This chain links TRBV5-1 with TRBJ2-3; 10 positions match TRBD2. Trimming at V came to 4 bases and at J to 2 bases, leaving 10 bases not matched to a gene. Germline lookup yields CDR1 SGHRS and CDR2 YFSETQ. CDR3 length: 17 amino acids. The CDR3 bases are TGCGCCAGCAGCGCACGGACTAGCGGTGGCCTCACAGATACGCAGTATTTT. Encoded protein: CASSARTSGGLTDTQYF.

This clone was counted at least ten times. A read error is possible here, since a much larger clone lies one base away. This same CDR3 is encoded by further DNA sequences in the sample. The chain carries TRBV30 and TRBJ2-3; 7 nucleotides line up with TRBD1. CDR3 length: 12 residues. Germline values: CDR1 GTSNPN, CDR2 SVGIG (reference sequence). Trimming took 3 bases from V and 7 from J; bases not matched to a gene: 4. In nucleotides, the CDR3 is TGTGCCTGGAGCGTACAGGGGAATACGCAGTATTTT. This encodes CAWSVQGNTQYF.

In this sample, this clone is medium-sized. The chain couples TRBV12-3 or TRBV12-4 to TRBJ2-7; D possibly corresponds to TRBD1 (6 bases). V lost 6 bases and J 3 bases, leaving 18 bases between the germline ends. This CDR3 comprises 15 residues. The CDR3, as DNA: TGTGCCAGCAGCGCCGGCGGGCAGGGGAGCTACGAGCAGTACTTC. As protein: CASSAGGQGSYEQYF.

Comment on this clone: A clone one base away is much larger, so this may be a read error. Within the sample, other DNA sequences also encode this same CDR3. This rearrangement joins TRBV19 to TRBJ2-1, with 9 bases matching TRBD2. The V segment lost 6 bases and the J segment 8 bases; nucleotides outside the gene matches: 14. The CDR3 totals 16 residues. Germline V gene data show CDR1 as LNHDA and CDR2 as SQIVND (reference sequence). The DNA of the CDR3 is TGTGCCAGTAGGGTTAGCGGGGGTGCCTTTATCCATGAGCAGTTCTTC. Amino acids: CASRVSGGAFIHEQFF.

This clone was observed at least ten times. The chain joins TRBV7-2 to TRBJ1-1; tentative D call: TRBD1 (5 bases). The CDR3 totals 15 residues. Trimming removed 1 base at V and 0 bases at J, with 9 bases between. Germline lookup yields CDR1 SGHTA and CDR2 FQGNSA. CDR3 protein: CASSLVPGMNTEAFF. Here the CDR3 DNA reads TGTGCCAGCAGCTTAGTTCCAGGGATGAACACTGAAGCTTTCTTT.

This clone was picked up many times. CDR3 coding DNA: TGTGCCAGCAGCTTAGGCCCTGCCCCATACGAGCAGTACTTC. Translated, it gives CASSLGPAPYEQYF. The chain couples TRBV7-6 to TRBJ2-7; D gene ambiguous. The germline V and J ends were trimmed by 1 base and 4 bases, with 11 bases remaining between them. The CDR3 extends over 14 amino acids. Per germline, CDR1 SGHVS and CDR2 FNYEAQ.

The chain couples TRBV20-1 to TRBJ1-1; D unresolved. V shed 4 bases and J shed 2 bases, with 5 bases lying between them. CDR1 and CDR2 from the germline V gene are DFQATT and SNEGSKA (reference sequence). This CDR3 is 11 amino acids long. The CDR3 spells CSAIVNTEAFF. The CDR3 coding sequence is TGCAGTGCTATAGTTAACACTGAAGCTTTCTTT.

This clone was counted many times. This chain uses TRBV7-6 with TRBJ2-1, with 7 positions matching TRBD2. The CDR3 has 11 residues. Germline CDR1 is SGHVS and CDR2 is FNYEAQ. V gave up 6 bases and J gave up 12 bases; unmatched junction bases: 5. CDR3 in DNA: TGTGCCAGCAGTCCGGGACTACGGCAGTTCTTC. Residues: CASSPGLRQFF.

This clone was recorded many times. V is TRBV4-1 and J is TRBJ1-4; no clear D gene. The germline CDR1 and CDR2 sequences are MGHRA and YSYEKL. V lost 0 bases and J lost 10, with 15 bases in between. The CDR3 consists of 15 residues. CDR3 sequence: CASSQEDMLNRKLFF. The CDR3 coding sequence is TGCGCCAGCAGCCAAGAGGATATGCTAAACAGAAAACTGTTTTTT.

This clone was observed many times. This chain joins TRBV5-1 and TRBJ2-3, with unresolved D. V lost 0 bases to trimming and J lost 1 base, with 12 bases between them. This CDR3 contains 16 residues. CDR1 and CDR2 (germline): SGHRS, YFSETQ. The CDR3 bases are TGCGCCAGCAGCTTGGCGGTAGGGCCTGGCACAGATACGCAGTATTTT. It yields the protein CASSLAVGPGTDTQYF.

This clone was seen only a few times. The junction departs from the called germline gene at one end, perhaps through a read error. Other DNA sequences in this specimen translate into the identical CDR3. The CDR3 DNA is TGTGCCAGCAGCCCGGCTGTGCCAAACACCGGTGAGCTGTTTTTT. Encoded protein: CASSPAVPNTGELFF. This sequence joins TRBV12-3 or TRBV12-4 and TRBJ2-2; D is uncertain. The CDR3 spans 15 residues.

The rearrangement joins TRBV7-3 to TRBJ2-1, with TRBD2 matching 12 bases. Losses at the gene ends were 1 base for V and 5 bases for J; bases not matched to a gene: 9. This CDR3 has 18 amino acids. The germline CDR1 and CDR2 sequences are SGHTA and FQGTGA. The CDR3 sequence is CASSLKLAGGQSHNEQFF. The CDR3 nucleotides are TGTGCCAGCAGCTTAAAGCTAGCGGGGGGGCAATCCCACAATGAGCAGTTCTTC.